These T cell receptor beta chains were read from a single sample in a study of cytomegalovirus exposure and HLA in healthy donors. Generated by immunoSEQ multiplex PCR, the TCRdb table keeps only in-frame clones and is missing some. The repertoire includes approximately 110,000 clones, around 73% of them detected once, and nearly 8.5% sits in the top ten. The sample comprised PBMCs. All receptors come from a middle-aged woman in good health and CMV-seropositive. Both conserved end residues are part of each CDR3. D genes are given only for firm matches. Clone size appears in some rows only: once, few, many, or a class for an expanded clone.

d_call j_call v_call clone_size cdr3_length cdr3_nt cdr3_aa
TRBD1 TRBJ2-3 TRBV2 NA 16 TGTGCCAGCAGTGATTACAGGGGGCGAGGGAGAGATACGCAGTATTTT CASSDYRGRGRDTQYF
TRBD2 TRBJ2-1 TRBV7-6 NA 17 TGTGCCAGCAGCTTAGGGCGACTAGCGGGGGTCTACAATGAGCAGTTCTTC CASSLGRLAGVYNEQFF
TRBD1 TRBJ2-2 TRBV11-3 NA 15 TGTGCCAGCAGCATTGACAGGGGTTTAACCGGGGAGCTGTTTTTT CASSIDRGLTGELFF
TRBD1 TRBJ2-2 TRBV30 many 16 TGTGCCTGGAGTGTACAGTGGGACAGGGGGTTCGGGGAGCTGTTTTTT CAWSVQWDRGFGELFF
TRBD1 TRBJ1-1 TRBV6-6 NA 14 TGTGCCAGCCGAACGACAGGGGCCGGCACTGAAGCTTTCTTT CASRTTGAGTEAFF
TRBD1 TRBJ1-1 TRBV15 once 14 TGTGCCACCAGTGCTCAGGGGGCTAAGGATGAAGCTTTCTTT CATSAQGAKDEAFF
TRBD1 TRBJ2-7 TRBV28 NA 15 TGTGCCAGCAGTTCAGGGGACAGTCCATTAAGGGAGCAGTACTTC CASSSGDSPLREQYF
NA TRBJ2-5 TRBV2 NA 12 TGTGCCAGCAGTCCCGAGTCCACGAGACTTAACTTC CASSPESTRLNF
NA TRBJ1-4 TRBV14 NA 15 TGTGCCAGCAGCCGCGTGCAGGGCTCTTATGAAAAACTGTTTTTT CASSRVQGSYEKLFF
NA TRBJ2-3 TRBV18 NA 14 TGTGCCAGCTCACCACCCCCCCAGGCAGATACGCAGTATTTT CASSPPPQADTQYF
NA TRBJ2-5 TRBV5-4 once 13 TGTGCCAGCAGTGAGGGCCCGGAGGTGACCCAGTACTTC CASSEGPEVTQYF
NA TRBJ1-6 TRBV4-3 NA 16 TGCGCCAGCAGCCAAGATTACAGCTCCTATAATTCACCCCTCCACTTT CASSQDYSSYNSPLHF
NA TRBJ1-6 TRBV2 NA 14 TGTGCCAGCAGTCTGGCGGAAGACGGTTCACCCCTCCACTTT CASSLAEDGSPLHF
NA TRBJ1-5 TRBV2 NA 12 TGTGCCAGCAGGAGAAGCAATCAGCCCCAGCATTTT CASRRSNQPQHF
TRBD1 TRBJ1-1 TRBV7-2 NA 16 TGTGCCAGCAGCTCTCAGGGGGTTACCGTTAACACTGAAGCTTTCTTT CASSSQGVTVNTEAFF
TRBD1 TRBJ2-3 TRBV19 once 12 TGTGCCAGTAGGACGGACAGGGAGGCGCAGTATTTT CASRTDREAQYF
NA TRBJ2-5 TRBV14 NA 15 TGTGCCAGCAGCCAAGTTAACAGCATCCAAGAGACCCAGTACTTC CASSQVNSIQETQYF
NA TRBJ2-5 TRBV10-1 NA 14 TGCGCCAGCAGTGCCGACTGCTTGGAGGAGACCCAGTACTTC CASSADCLEETQYF
TRBD1 TRBJ1-2 TRBV9 NA 15 TGTGCCAGCAGCGCCATCGACAGGGGTTCACTTCATCCATACTTC CASSAIDRGSLHPYF
NA TRBJ2-7 TRBV6-1 NA 15 TGTGCCAGCAGTGAAGTATGGCAGGTCTCCTACGAGCAGTACTTC CASSEVWQVSYEQYF
NA TRBJ2-7 TRBV10-3 few 15 TGTGCCATCAGTGAGTCAAGACAGGTCTCCTACGAGCAGTACTTC CAISESRQVSYEQYF
NA TRBJ1-5 TRBV2 few 14 TGTGCCAGCAGCCGATGGGCGGAGGGTCAGCCCCAGCATTTT CASSRWAEGQPQHF
TRBD2 TRBJ2-3 TRBV2 NA 13 TGTGCCAGGGGGGGGACTAGCACAGATACGCAGTATTTT CARGGTSTDTQYF
NA TRBJ1-4 TRBV4-3 NA 15 TGCGCCAGCAGCCAAGATCTTAGGGCAGGGGAAAAACTGTTTTTT CASSQDLRAGEKLFF
TRBD1 TRBJ2-3 TRBV18 NA 15 TGTGCCAGCTTAAGGACAGGCCAGGGGGCAGATACGCAGTATTTT CASLRTGQGADTQYF
NA TRBJ1-1 TRBV5-1 NA 14 TGCGCCAGCAGCACCCGGACAGCGAACACTGAAGCTTTCTTT CASSTRTANTEAFF
NA TRBJ1-1 TRBV5-1 NA 14 TGCGCCAGCAGCTTGACGGCCGGGAGCCCTGAAGCTTTCTTT CASSLTAGSPEAFF
TRBD2 TRBJ2-2 TRBV2 NA 15 TGTGCCAGCATCTCGACTAGCGGGGGGGCCGGGGAGCTGTTTTTT CASISTSGGAGELFF
TRBD2 TRBJ2-1 TRBV5-1 NA 15 TGCGCCAGCAGCTTTTATAGCGGGGGGGCCAGTGAGCAGTTCTTC CASSFYSGGASEQFF
TRBD1 TRBJ2-1 TRBV11-1 NA 15 TGTGCCAGCAGCGCAGGGACAGGGCCGGGGTATGAGCAGTTCTTC CASSAGTGPGYEQFF
NA TRBJ2-3 TRBV5-1 NA 14 TGCGCCAGCAGCGAATCGGGATACACAGATACGCAGTATTTT CASSESGYTDTQYF
TRBD2 TRBJ2-7 TRBV7-2 NA 17 TGTGCCAGCAGCTTGGGGCTAGCGGGGGGCTGGGGATACGAGCAGTACTTC CASSLGLAGGWGYEQYF
NA TRBJ1-5 TRBV30 NA 13 TGTGCCTGGATCGTTATGTGCAATCAGCCCCAGCATTTT CAWIVMCNQPQHF
NA TRBJ2-3 TRBV7-2 NA 14 TGTGCCAGCGGCTCCGGGGTTGAAGGAGATACGCAGTATTTT CASGSGVEGDTQYF
TRBD2 TRBJ2-1 TRBV10-3 once 12 TGTGCCATCAGTCGCGCGGGAGGCGAGCAGTTCTTC CAISRAGGEQFF
TRBD1 TRBJ1-3 TRBV10-2 NA 14 TGCGCCAGCAGCGCTCAGGGGGCTGGAAACACCATATATTTT CASSAQGAGNTIYF
TRBD1 TRBJ1-2 TRBV5-1 NA 14 TGCGCCAGCAGCTTGGAACGGACAGGATATGGCTACACCTTC CASSLERTGYGYTF
NA TRBJ2-5 TRBV7-3 NA 12 TGTGCCAGCAGCTTCCCACGGGAGACCCAGTACTTC CASSFPRETQYF
TRBD1 TRBJ2-5 TRBV2 NA 16 TGTGCCAGCAAGAACTACGGGACAGGGGGCGGCGGGACCCAGTACTTC CASKNYGTGGGGTQYF
NA TRBJ1-5 TRBV2 NA 13 TGTGCCAGCGGAGGGCAGAGGGGTCAGCCCCAGCATTTT CASGGQRGQPQHF
TRBD2 TRBJ2-7 TRBV6-5 few 15 TGTGCCAGCAGTCCCGATCTAGCGGGGTCCTACGAGCAGTACTTC CASSPDLAGSYEQYF